This T cell receptor (beta chain) was recovered during a study of T cells in localized non-small cell lung cancer. Study observations and caveats: Highest T cell clonality was seen in uninvolved adjacent lung, surpassing that measured in tumor.

A word on this clone: The antigen is undetermined.

Assay used: immunoSEQ multiplex PCR; TCRdb lists only in-frame clones, some missing. In the table there are around 78,000 clones, around nine tenths of which are singletons. Trimming cost V 5 bases and J 1 base, with 8 bases left between them. Germline CDR1 and CDR2: SGHDN and FVKESK. The CDR3 sequence is 13 residues long. The clonotype comes from a woman aged 35-70 years with stage I squamous cell lung carcinoma. This specimen was peripheral blood, taken before any cancer treatment. The J gene is TRBJ1-1, the V gene TRBV14, with D possibly matching TRBD1 (5 bases). As DNA, the CDR3 is TGTGCCAGCAGCGGGGCAGCGAACACTGAAGCTTTCTTT. Its protein product is CASSGAANTEAFF.